The 18 T cell receptor beta chains below were found in one sample sequenced in a study of cytomegalovirus exposure and HLA in healthy donors. PCR amplification relied on 60 Vbeta primers (plus 13 Jbeta primers). Clones were read by immunoSEQ multiplex PCR, and TCRdb kept only the in-frame ones, dropping some. The table has some 150,000 clones, approximately 84% seen once. Sequencing input: PBMCs. The receptors shown here come from a woman aged 40 to 50 in good health and CMV-seronegative.

The V and J genes are TRBV6-1 and TRBJ1-5; D remains ambiguous. V lost 2 bases and J lost 6, with 8 bases in between. The germline V gene has CDR1 MNHNS and CDR2 SASEGT. This CDR3 spans 13 amino acids. CDR3 sequence reads: CASSERGGQPQHF. The CDR3 DNA is TGTGCCAGCAGTGAACGCGGCGGTCAGCCCCAGCATTTT.

This clone was seen once. J is TRBJ2-7 and V is TRBV6-5; D unclear. V dropped 8 bases and J dropped 0 bases, with 11 bases sitting between them. This CDR3 has 13 residues. CDR1 and CDR2 from the germline V gene are MNHEY and SVGAGI. The CDR3: CASVAVSSYEQYF. CDR3 in DNA: TGTGCCAGCGTCGCGGTTAGCTCCTACGAGCAGTACTTC.

The rearrangement joins TRBV7-3 to TRBJ2-7, with a tentative D call TRBD1 (5 bases). Germline-derived CDR1 and CDR2 are SGHTA and FQGTGA. Trimming removed 6 bases at V and 3 bases at J, with 18 bases between. This CDR3 region has 15 residues. Here the CDR3 reads CASSPEPGSGYEQYF. Written as DNA, the CDR3 is TGTGCCAGCAGTCCGGAGCCAGGGTCCGGCTACGAGCAGTACTTC.

The chain couples TRBV7-8 to TRBJ1-5, with TRBD1 identical over 7 bases. The CDR3 has 16 residues. Germline V CDR1 and CDR2: SGHVS, FQNEAQ. V dropped 2 bases and J dropped 1; count of bases not matched to a gene: 5. CDR3 region: CASSLQGGRSNQPQHF. Written as DNA, the CDR3 is TGTGCCAGCAGCTTACAGGGGGGTAGAAGCAATCAGCCCCAGCATTTT.

This clone was recorded only once. The rearrangement joins TRBV7-2 to TRBJ2-7, with TRBD2 matching 12 bases. CDR3 size: 18 residues. Germline V gene data show CDR1 as SGHTA and CDR2 as FQGNSA. V was pared by 2 bases and J by 0 bases, with 8 bases of the junction left unmatched. The CDR3 nucleotides read TGTGCCAGCAGCTTATGGGCTAGCGGGAGGGCCCTCTCCTACGAGCAGTACTTC. It is translated as CASSLWASGRALSYEQYF.

The CDR3 bases are TGTGCCAGCAGTTTATATGGGGAGGTTCCCTACGAGCAGTACTTC. Its protein product is CASSLYGEVPYEQYF. V is TRBV27 and J is TRBJ2-7, with D possibly matching TRBD2 (6 bases). This CDR3 has 15 amino acids. The V end lost 1 base, the J end lost 2 bases, and 12 bases lay between the germline ends. Germline loops: CDR1 MNHEY, CDR2 SMNVEV (reference sequence).

The V call is TRBV6-5, the J call TRBJ1-2; TRBD1 might be the D (5 bases). The CDR3 consists of 16 residues. V was pared by 2 bases and J by 1 base, with 14 bases between. Germline assignment: CDR1 MNHEY and CDR2 SVGAGI. The CDR3 sequence: CASSYARQPLNYGYTF. CDR3 nucleotide sequence: TGTGCCAGCAGTTACGCTAGACAGCCGCTTAACTATGGCTACACCTTC.

The count of this clone is one. The rearrangement uses TRBV5-6 and TRBJ1-4, with D hard to call. V dropped 3 bases and J dropped 1 base, with 13 bases sitting between them. CDR1 is SGHDT and CDR2 is YYEEEE in the germline V gene. This CDR3 region has 16 residues. The CDR3 region has the DNA TGTGCCAGCAGCTCCTCTGCCACGCGAACTAATGAAAAACTGTTTTTT. Translating gives CASSSSATRTNEKLFF.

This clone was recorded only once. This chain joins TRBV7-2 and TRBJ2-3; a weak D match, TRBD1 (6 bases). This CDR3 has 15 residues. V shed 5 bases and J shed 1 base, with 13 bases lying between them. The germline V gene encodes CDR1 SGHTA and CDR2 FQGNSA. CDR3 bases: TGTGCCAGCAGCACAGGGTCGTTCGGCACAGATACGCAGTATTTT. This codes for CASSTGSFGTDTQYF.

The rearrangement uses TRBV28 and TRBJ2-2; unclear D gene. The CDR3 has 15 amino acids. The germline V gene encodes CDR1 MDHEN and CDR2 SYDVKM. Trimming took 1 base from V and 4 from J, leaving 10 bases between them. The CDR3 loop is CASSLFGDSTGELFF. The CDR3 DNA sequence: TGTGCCAGCAGTTTATTCGGAGATTCCACCGGGGAGCTGTTTTTT.

This sequence joins TRBV6-1 and TRBJ2-5; D might be TRBD2 (6 bases). The CDR3 is 14 residues long. Per the germline V gene, CDR1 is MNHNS and CDR2 is SASEGT. V was cut by 7 bases and J by 4 bases, with 16 bases left in between. In nucleotides, the CDR3 is TGTGCCAGCAAACAACAGCTCGGGAGAGAGACCCAGTACTTC. This encodes CASKQQLGRETQYF.

V gene TRBV13 combines with J gene TRBJ1-1; D ambiguous. The CDR3 covers 14 residues. Germline loops: CDR1 PRHDT, CDR2 FYEKMQ (reference sequence). V lost 2 bases, J lost 6 bases, and 13 bases lay in between. DNA for the CDR3: TGTGCCAGCAGCTTAATAGCCGGTAACTCTGAAGCTTTCTTT. Translating gives CASSLIAGNSEAFF.

This sequence joins TRBV5-4 and TRBJ2-1; a weak D match, TRBD1 (6 bases). CDR1 and CDR2 (germline): SGHNT, YYREEE (reference sequence). The CDR3 runs 15 residues. V was clipped by 4 bases and J by 4 bases, with 15 bases between them. The CDR3: CASSPTRTAYNEQFF. In nucleotides, the CDR3 is TGTGCCAGCAGCCCGACCAGGACAGCATACAATGAGCAGTTCTTC.

This sequence joins TRBV4-3 and TRBJ2-7; a weak D match, TRBD1 (5 bases). V was clipped by 1 base and J by 0 bases, with 10 bases between them. This CDR3 is built from 15 residues. From germline, CDR1 is LGHNA and CDR2 YSLEER. CDR3 protein: CASSQGQRYSYEQYF. CDR3 nucleotide sequence: TGCGCCAGCAGCCAAGGACAGAGATACTCCTACGAGCAGTACTTC.

Remarks on this clone: At one boundary the junction diverges from the germline segment, which might be a read error. This chain joins TRBV30 and TRBJ1-2, with TRBD1 matching 9 bases. This CDR3 region has 15 residues. The germline gives CDR1 GTSNPN, CDR2 SVGIG (reference sequence). CDR3 coding DNA: TGTGCCTGGGGTGTGGACAGGGGCCACTACTATGGCTACACCTTC. This translates into CAWGVDRGHYYGYTF.

Relative to its sample, this clone is large. The chain links TRBV2 to TRBJ1-2, with no clear D. Germline V gene lookup returns CDR1 SNHLY and CDR2 FYNNEI. This CDR3 region has 16 residues. V lost 2 bases to trimming and J lost 4 bases, with 17 bases between them. The CDR3 DNA sequence: TGTGCCAGCAGTGAATGGGTAGTCACGGCGGTCTATGGCTACACCTTC. Translating it yields CASSEWVVTAVYGYTF.

The chain joins TRBV18 to TRBJ1-2; 11 bases line up with TRBD1. CDR1 and CDR2 (germline): KGHSH, LQKENI. The V gene end was trimmed by 4 bases and the J gene end by 2 bases; junction bases not matched to a gene: 0. The length of the CDR3 is 14 residues. The CDR3 loop is CASSRDRGNYGYTF. The CDR3 nucleotides are TGTGCCAGCTCACGGGACAGGGGGAACTATGGCTACACCTTC.

The chain is built from TRBV5-1 and TRBJ2-5, with 7 bases lining up with TRBD2. The CDR3 is 14 residues long. The V segment lost 0 bases and the J segment 1 base; nucleotides outside the gene matches: 0. Germline values: CDR1 SGHRS, CDR2 YFSETQ. The CDR3 DNA is TGCGCCAGCAGCTTGGAGCGGGGCCAAGAGACCCAGTACTTC. Encoded protein: CASSLERGQETQYF.